The 23 T cell receptor beta chains below come from one sample, sequenced in a study of T cells after posttransplantation cyclophosphamide. Measured with immunoSEQ multiplex PCR; TCRdb has only the in-frame clones, and not every one. The sample has 6,000 to 7,500 clones; approximately 94% are singletons. Cyclophosphamide on days +3 and +4 followed busulfan-fludarabine conditioning and a marrow graft. Sequenced here: CD8+ T cells sorted from blood, sampled after allogeneic stem cell transplant with posttransplant cyclophosphamide. All receptors come from a male patient between 55 and 70 years old who received an allogeneic stem cell transplant from a related donor and was CMV-positive. The graft donor may have given rise to some T cells.

V and J are TRBV18 and TRBJ2-7, with TRBD1 identical over 7 bases. Germline assignment: CDR1 KGHSH and CDR2 LQKENI. The junction had 5 bases not matched to a gene; V was cut back by 5 bases and J by 4 bases. The CDR3 contains 13 residues. The CDR3 sequence is CASSSGTEYEQYF. As DNA, the CDR3 is TGTGCCAGCTCATCCGGGACAGAGTACGAGCAGTACTTC. Filled out from reference TRBV18 and TRBJ2-7, the complete variable domain reads NAGVMQNPRHLVRRRGQEARLRCSPMKGHSHVYWYRQLPEEGLKFMVYLQKENIIDESGMPKERFSAEFPKEGPSILRIQQVVRGDSAAYFCASSSGTEYEQYFGPGTRLTVT.

V usage is TRBV7-9 and J usage is TRBJ1-2, with D perhaps TRBD1 (5 bases). Trimming left V 2 bases short and J 6 bases short, with 13 bases between. The germline V gene encodes CDR1 SEHNR and CDR2 FQNEAQ (reference sequence). This CDR3 has 14 residues. This CDR3 reads CASSLSGRADGYTF. The CDR3 DNA sequence: TGTGCCAGCAGCTTATCTGGCAGGGCGGATGGCTACACCTTC.

The rearrangement links TRBV27 to TRBJ2-5, with D possibly being TRBD1 (6 bases). Germline V gives CDR1 MNHEY, CDR2 SMNVEV (reference sequence). The V end was cut by 4 bases, the J end by 5 bases, with 11 bases between. There are 13 residues in the CDR3. CDR3 sequence reads: CASSYQGPETQYF. CDR3 DNA: TGTGCCAGCAGTTATCAGGGGCCCGAGACCCAGTACTTC.

The chain uses TRBV9 and TRBJ2-5, with D possibly matching TRBD1 (6 bases). The CDR3 covers 14 residues. The V end lost 0 bases, the J end lost 6 bases, and 12 bases lay between the germline ends. Germline V lookup: CDR1 SGDLS, CDR2 YYNGEE. CDR3 in amino acids: CASSVAGDGQTQYF. The CDR3 DNA reads TGTGCCAGCAGCGTAGCAGGGGATGGGCAGACCCAGTACTTC.

The chain combines TRBV5-1 with TRBJ1-1, with 7 bases matching TRBD1. This CDR3 region has 16 residues. Germline V gene data show CDR1 as SGHRS and CDR2 as YFSETQ. V trimming: 1 base; J trimming: 3 bases; junction bases outside the gene matches: 9. The CDR3: CASSLFGGQEDTEAFF. The CDR3 DNA is TGCGCCAGCAGCTTGTTCGGAGGACAGGAGGACACTGAAGCTTTCTTT.

This clone occurred once. The chain couples TRBV19 to TRBJ1-5, with 9 bases that match TRBD1. Germline V gene sequence: CDR1 LNHDA, CDR2 SQIVND (reference sequence). J gave up 0 bases and V 7 bases, and 4 bases lay outside the gene matches. The CDR3 extends over 15 amino acids. CDR3 in amino acids: CASTDRGVSNQPQHF. For the CDR3, the DNA is TGTGCCAGTACCGACAGGGGGGTTAGCAATCAGCCCCAGCATTTT.

Note on this clone: Mismatch with germline at one junction end may stem from a read error. The gene calls are TRBV19 and TRBJ1-2, with 7 bases lining up with TRBD1. Germline assignment: CDR1 LNHDA and CDR2 SQIVND (reference sequence). This CDR3 comprises 13 residues. This CDR3 is CAGSMTGNYGYTF. CDR3 nucleotide sequence: TGTGCCGGTAGTATGACAGGGAACTATGGCTACACCTTC.

The CDR3 is CASSMGVAGHPQFF. As DNA, the CDR3 is TGTGCCAGTAGTATGGGGGTAGCGGGACACCCCCAGTTCTTC. This chain joins TRBV19 and TRBJ2-1; 8 bases agree with TRBD2. Trimming at V came to 3 bases and at J to 13 bases, leaving 11 bases not matched to a gene. Germline-derived CDR1 and CDR2 are LNHDA and SQIVND (reference sequence). The CDR3 sequence is 14 residues long. Variable domain in full (rest from reference TRBV19 and TRBJ2-1): DGGITQSPKYLFRKEGQNVTLSCEQNLNHDAMYWYRQDPGQGLRLIYYSQIVNDFQKGDIAEGYSVSREKKESFPLTVTSAQKNPTAFYLCASSMGVAGHPQFFGPGTRLTVL.

J is TRBJ2-2 and V is TRBV5-1; D is perhaps TRBD2 (5 bases). Trimming left V 3 bases short and J 0 bases short, with 9 bases between. From germline, CDR1 is SGHRS and CDR2 YFSETQ. CDR3 length equals 15 residues. The CDR3 sequence is CASSYGISNTGELFF. CDR3 sequence (DNA): TGCGCCAGCAGCTACGGGATATCGAACACCGGGGAGCTGTTTTTT.

The V and J genes are TRBV7-6 and TRBJ2-7, with 11 bases lining up with TRBD1. Germline trimming cut 0 bases from V and 6 bases from J; bases unmatched to any gene: 4. The CDR3 covers 15 residues. Germline V gene sequence: CDR1 SGHVS, CDR2 FNYEAQ. This CDR3 is CASSLADGTGGEQYF. CDR3 nucleotides: TGTGCCAGCAGCTTAGCGGATGGGACAGGGGGCGAGCAGTACTTC.

The chain joins TRBV5-1 to TRBJ1-1; 9 positions agree with TRBD1. From germline, CDR1 is SGHRS and CDR2 YFSETQ. This CDR3 is 14 amino acids long. V dropped 5 bases and J dropped 7; count of bases not matched to a gene: 9. CDR3 coding DNA: TGCGCCAGCAGAACACAGGGGGCGTCGGATGAAGCTTTCTTT. This encodes CASRTQGASDEAFF.

The chain links TRBV7-9 to TRBJ1-3; a weak D match, TRBD1 (6 bases). The CDR3 consists of 16 residues. Germline V gene data show CDR1 as SEHNR and CDR2 as FQNEAQ (reference sequence). V gave up 0 bases and J gave up 0 bases, with 9 bases separating them. CDR3 nucleotides: TGTGCCAGCAGCTTAGCGACAGGCAGCTCTGGAAACACCATATATTTT. It is translated as CASSLATGSSGNTIYF.

The gene calls are TRBV13 and TRBJ2-1, with 8 nucleotides matching TRBD2. The V segment lost 5 bases and the J segment 9 bases; nucleotides outside the gene matches: 9. The germline V gene encodes CDR1 PRHDT and CDR2 FYEKMQ (reference sequence). CDR3 length: 14 residues. As DNA, the CDR3 is TGTGCCAGCAGCCTAAGGTCGGGGGGGCTTGAGCAGTTCTTC. It specifies CASSLRSGGLEQFF.

The chain links TRBV5-4 to TRBJ2-3; 16 nucleotides agree with TRBD2. Losses at the gene ends were 4 bases for V and 5 bases for J; bases not matched to a gene: 13. This CDR3 comprises 19 residues. Germline V gene sequence: CDR1 SGHNT, CDR2 YYREEE (reference sequence). The CDR3 region is CASSPTGLAGGQVGDTQYF. The CDR3 DNA is TGTGCCAGCAGCCCTACGGGACTAGCGGGGGGGCAGGTCGGAGATACGCAGTATTTT. The variable domain in full, with the rest retrieved from reference TRBV5-4 and TRBJ2-3, is ETGVTQSPTHLIKTRGQQVTLRCSSQSGHNTVSWYQQALGQGPQFIFQYYREEENGRGNFPPRFSGLQFPNYSSELNVNALELDDSALYLCASSPTGLAGGQVGDTQYFGPGTRLTVL.

In this sample, this clone turned up once. The chain employs TRBV7-6 and TRBJ2-7; TRBD2 aligns across 15 bases. CDR1 is SGHVS, CDR2 FNYEAQ, per germline. Trimming at V came to 8 bases and at J to 0 bases, leaving 8 bases not matched to a gene. The CDR3 contains 17 residues. Written as DNA, the CDR3 is TGTGCCAGCGGGACTAGCGGGGGGCCCGTTAGCTCCTACGAGCAGTACTTC. Protein: CASGTSGGPVSSYEQYF.

About this clone itself: An end of the junction differs from the germline gene, which may be a read error. The chain links TRBV29-1 to TRBJ1-2; tentatively, D is TRBD1 (6 bases). The germline gives CDR1 SQVTM, CDR2 ANQGSEA. The CDR3 is made up of 12 amino acids. Here the CDR3 reads CSVEGQNYGYTF. CDR3 bases: TGCAGCGTGGAAGGACAGAACTATGGCTACACCTTC.

The rearrangement uses TRBV6-5 and TRBJ2-7; tentative D call: TRBD1 (6 bases). Trimming took 2 bases from V and 5 from J, leaving 10 bases between them. This CDR3 has 13 residues. Germline CDR1 and CDR2: MNHEY and SVGAGI. CDR3 sequence: CASSYRGQNEQYF. As DNA, the CDR3 is TGTGCCAGCAGTTACCGCGGACAGAACGAGCAGTACTTC.

The chain combines TRBV6-6 with TRBJ2-7; D unclear. CDR1 is MNHNY and CDR2 is SVGAGI in the germline V gene (reference sequence). CDR3 length: 13 amino acids. V was trimmed by 0 bases and J by 3 bases, leaving 6 bases between them. CDR3 nucleotide sequence: TGTGCCAGCAGTTACTCCACTTTCTACGAGCAGTACTTC. Encoded protein: CASSYSTFYEQYF.

The V and J genes are TRBV19 and TRBJ2-1; D may be TRBD2 (6 bases). Germline V gene data show CDR1 as LNHDA and CDR2 as SQIVND (reference sequence). This CDR3 is built from 15 residues. Trimming pared 3 bases from V and 5 bases from J, leaving 14 bases between. CDR3 residues: CASSIGPGVHNEQFF. The CDR3, as DNA: TGTGCCAGTAGTATCGGACCGGGGGTACACAATGAGCAGTTCTTC.

The V gene is TRBV7-8, the J gene TRBJ2-1; TRBD2 matches 11 bases. V lost 5 bases, J lost 4 bases, and 10 bases stayed unmatched. CDR3 length: 17 amino acids. Germline CDR1 is SGHVS and CDR2 is FQNEAQ. This CDR3 reads CASSVTSGGRLYNEQFF. CDR3 coding DNA: TGTGCCAGCAGCGTAACTAGCGGGGGCCGCCTTTACAATGAGCAGTTCTTC.

The V call is TRBV9, the J call TRBJ2-7; maybe TRBD2 (5 bases). The CDR3 sequence is 16 residues long. V was pared by 4 bases and J by 0 bases, with 17 bases between. Germline V gene sequence: CDR1 SGDLS, CDR2 YYNGEE. The CDR3 region is CASSSGGYATSYEQYF. CDR3 sequence (DNA): TGTGCCAGCAGCTCCGGAGGATACGCAACCTCCTACGAGCAGTACTTC. Together with reference TRBV9 and TRBJ2-7, the CDR3 gives the full variable domain: DSGVTQTPKHLITATGQRVTLRCSPRSGDLSVYWYQQSLDQGLQFLIQYYNGEERAKGNILERFSAQQFPDLHSELNLSSLELGDSALYFCASSSGGYATSYEQYFGPGTRLTVT.

Turning to this clone: The junction departs from the called germline gene at one end, perhaps through a read error. Distinct nucleotide sequences in the sample also encode this CDR3. V and J are TRBV9 and TRBJ1-6; D gene ambiguous. The CDR3 consists of 14 residues. CDR1 and CDR2 (germline): SGDLS, YYNGEE. CDR3 loop: CASSSRVPNSPLHF. The CDR3 bases are TGTGCCAGCAGCTCGCGGGTGCCCAATTCCCCCCTCCACTTT.

A few counts support this clone. CDR3 nucleotide sequence: TGTGCCAGCAGCTTAGTGGTTGGCGGGGGGGCGAACACCGGGGAGCTGTTTTTT. Its translation is CASSLVVGGGANTGELFF. V and J are TRBV7-2 and TRBJ2-2; 9 positions match TRBD2. The junction had 6 bases not matched to a gene; V was cut back by 1 base and J by 0 bases. The CDR3 contains 18 residues. Germline V CDR1 and CDR2: SGHTA, FQGNSA.